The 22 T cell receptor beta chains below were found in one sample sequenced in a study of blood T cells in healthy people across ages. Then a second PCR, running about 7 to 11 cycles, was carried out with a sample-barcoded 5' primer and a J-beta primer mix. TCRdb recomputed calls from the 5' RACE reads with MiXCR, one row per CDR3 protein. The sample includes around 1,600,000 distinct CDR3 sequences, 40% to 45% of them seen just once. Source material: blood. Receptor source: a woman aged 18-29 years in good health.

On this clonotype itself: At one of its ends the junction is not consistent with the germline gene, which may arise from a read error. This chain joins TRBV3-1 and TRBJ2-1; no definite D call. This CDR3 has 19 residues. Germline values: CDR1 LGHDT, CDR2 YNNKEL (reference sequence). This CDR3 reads CTSSQERLTPRSSYNEQFF. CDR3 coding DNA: TGTACCAGCAGCCAAGAACGGCTAACACCAAGAAGCTCCTACAATGAGCAGTTCTTC.

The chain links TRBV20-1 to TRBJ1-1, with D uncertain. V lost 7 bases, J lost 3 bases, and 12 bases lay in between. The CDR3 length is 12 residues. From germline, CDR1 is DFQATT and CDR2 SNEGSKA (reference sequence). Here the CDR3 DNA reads TGCAGTGTCGCCAGGCGGTACACTGAAGCTTTCTTT. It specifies CSVARRYTEAFF.

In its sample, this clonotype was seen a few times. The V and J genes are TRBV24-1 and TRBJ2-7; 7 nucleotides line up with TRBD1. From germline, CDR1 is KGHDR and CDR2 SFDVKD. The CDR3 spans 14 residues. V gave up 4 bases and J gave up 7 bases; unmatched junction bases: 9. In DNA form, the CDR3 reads TGTGCCACCAGTGACCGGGACAGCTACAATGAGCAGTACTTC. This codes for CATSDRDSYNEQYF.

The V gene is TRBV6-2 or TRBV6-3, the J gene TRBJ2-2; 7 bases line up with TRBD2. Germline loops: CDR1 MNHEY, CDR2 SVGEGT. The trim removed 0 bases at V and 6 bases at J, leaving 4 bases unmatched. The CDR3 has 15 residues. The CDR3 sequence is CASSYSGEGSGELFF. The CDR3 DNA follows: TGTGCCAGCAGTTACTCCGGGGAGGGGTCCGGGGAGCTGTTTTTT.

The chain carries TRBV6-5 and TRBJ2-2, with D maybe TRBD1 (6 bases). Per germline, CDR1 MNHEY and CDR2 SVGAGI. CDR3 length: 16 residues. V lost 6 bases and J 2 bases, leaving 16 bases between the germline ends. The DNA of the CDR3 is TGTGCCAGCAGACAAGACACAGGGTCTAACACCGGGGAGCTGTTTTTT. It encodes CASRQDTGSNTGELFF.

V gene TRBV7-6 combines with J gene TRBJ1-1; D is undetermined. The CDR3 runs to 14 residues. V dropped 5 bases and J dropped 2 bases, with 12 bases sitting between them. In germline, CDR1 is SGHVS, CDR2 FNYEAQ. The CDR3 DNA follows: TGTGCCAGCAGCAAAAGTAGGCAAAACACTGAAGCTTTCTTT. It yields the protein CASSKSRQNTEAFF. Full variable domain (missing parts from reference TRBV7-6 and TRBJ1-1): GAGVSQSPRYKVTKRGQDVALRCDPISGHVSLYWYRQALGQGPEFLTYFNYEAQQDKSGLPNDRFSAERPEGSISTLTIQRTEQRDSAMYRCASSKSRQNTEAFFGQGTRLTVV.

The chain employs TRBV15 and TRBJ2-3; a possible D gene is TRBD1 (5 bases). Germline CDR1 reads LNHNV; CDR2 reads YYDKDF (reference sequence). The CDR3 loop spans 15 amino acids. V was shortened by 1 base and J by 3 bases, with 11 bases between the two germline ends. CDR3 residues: CATSRGGQGTDTQYF. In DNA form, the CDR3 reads TGTGCCACCAGCAGAGGGGGCCAAGGGACAGATACGCAGTATTTT.

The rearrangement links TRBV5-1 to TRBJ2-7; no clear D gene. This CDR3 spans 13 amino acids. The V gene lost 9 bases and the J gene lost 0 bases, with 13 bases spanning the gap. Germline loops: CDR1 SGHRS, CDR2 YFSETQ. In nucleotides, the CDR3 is TGCGCCAACACAATATTATTCTCCTACGAGCAGTACTTC. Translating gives CANTILFSYEQYF.

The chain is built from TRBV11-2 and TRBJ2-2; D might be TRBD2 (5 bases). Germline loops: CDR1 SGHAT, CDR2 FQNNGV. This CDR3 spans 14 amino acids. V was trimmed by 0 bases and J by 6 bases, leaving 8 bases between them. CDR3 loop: CASSLDVGAGELFF. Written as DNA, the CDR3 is TGTGCCAGCAGCTTAGATGTCGGGGCCGGGGAGCTGTTTTTT.

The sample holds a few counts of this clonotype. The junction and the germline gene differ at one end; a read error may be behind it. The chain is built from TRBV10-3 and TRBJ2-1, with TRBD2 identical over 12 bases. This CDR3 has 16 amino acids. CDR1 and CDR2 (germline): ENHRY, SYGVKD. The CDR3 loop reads CAISVTSGRSYDEQFF. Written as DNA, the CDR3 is TGTGCCATCAGTGTAACTAGCGGGAGGTCCTACGATGAGCAGTTCTTC.

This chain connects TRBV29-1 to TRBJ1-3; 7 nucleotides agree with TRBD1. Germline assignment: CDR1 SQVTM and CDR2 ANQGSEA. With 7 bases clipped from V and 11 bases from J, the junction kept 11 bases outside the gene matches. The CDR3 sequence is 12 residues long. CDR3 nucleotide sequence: TGCAGCGGGGGGGGACAGTGGGTCTCCATATATTTT. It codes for CSGGGQWVSIYF. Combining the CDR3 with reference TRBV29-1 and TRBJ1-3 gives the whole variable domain SAVISQKPSRDICQRGTSLTIQCQVDSQVTMMFWYRQQPGQSLTLIATANQGSEATYESGFVIDKFPISRPNLTFSTLTVSNMSPEDSSIYLCSGGGQWVSIYFGEGSWLTVV.

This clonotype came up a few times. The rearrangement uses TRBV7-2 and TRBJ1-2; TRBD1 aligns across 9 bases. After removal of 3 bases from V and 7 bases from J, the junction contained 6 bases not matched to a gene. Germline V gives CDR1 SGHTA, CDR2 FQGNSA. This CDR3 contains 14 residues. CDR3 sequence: CASSFDGTGTGYTF. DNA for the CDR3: TGTGCCAGCAGCTTCGACGGGACAGGGACTGGCTACACCTTC.

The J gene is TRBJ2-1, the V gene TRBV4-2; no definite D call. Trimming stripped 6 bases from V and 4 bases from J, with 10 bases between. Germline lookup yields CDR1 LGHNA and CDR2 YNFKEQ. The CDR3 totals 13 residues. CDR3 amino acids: CASSRDWYNEQFF. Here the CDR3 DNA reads TGTGCCAGCAGTAGAGACTGGTACAATGAGCAGTTCTTC.

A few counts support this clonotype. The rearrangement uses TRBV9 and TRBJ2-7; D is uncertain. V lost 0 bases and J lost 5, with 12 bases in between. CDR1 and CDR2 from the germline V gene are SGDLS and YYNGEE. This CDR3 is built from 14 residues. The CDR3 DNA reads TGTGCCAGCAGCGTAGATCCAGGATATAACGAGCAGTACTTC. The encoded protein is CASSVDPGYNEQYF.

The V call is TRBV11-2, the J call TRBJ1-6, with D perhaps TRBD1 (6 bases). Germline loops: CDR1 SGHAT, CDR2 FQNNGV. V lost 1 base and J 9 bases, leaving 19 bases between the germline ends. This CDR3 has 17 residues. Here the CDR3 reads CASSLVRGQGHRSPLHF. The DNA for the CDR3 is TGTGCCAGCAGCTTAGTTCGAGGTCAGGGGCATCGTTCACCCCTCCACTTT. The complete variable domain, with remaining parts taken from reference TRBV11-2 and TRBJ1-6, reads EAGVAQSPRYKIIEKRQSVAFWCNPISGHATLYWYQQILGQGPKLLIQFQNNGVVDDSQLPKDRFSAERLKGVDSTLKIQPAKLEDSAVYLCASSLVRGQGHRSPLHFGNGTRLTVT.

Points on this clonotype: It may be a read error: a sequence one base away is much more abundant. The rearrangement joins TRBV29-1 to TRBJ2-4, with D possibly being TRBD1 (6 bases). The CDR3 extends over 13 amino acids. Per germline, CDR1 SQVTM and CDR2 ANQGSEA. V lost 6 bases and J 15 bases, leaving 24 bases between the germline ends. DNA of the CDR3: TGCAGCGTCACCGGGACACACCAAGAGACCCGGTACTTC. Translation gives CSVTGTHQETRYF.

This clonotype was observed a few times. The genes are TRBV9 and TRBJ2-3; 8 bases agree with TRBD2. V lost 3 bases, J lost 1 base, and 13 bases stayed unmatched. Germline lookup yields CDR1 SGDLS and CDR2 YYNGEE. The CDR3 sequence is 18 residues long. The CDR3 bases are TGTGCCAGCAGCGCCCCCGGTCGCGCGGGAGGACGCACAGATACGCAGTATTTT. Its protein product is CASSAPGRAGGRTDTQYF.

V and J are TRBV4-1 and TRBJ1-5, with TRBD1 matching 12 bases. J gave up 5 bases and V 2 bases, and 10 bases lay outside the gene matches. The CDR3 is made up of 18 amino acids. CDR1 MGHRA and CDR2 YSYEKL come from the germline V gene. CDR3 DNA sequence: TGCGCCAGCAGCCAATCCCTTTTGGGGACAGGGGGCGATCAGCCCCAGCATTTT. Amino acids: CASSQSLLGTGGDQPQHF.

The CDR3 DNA reads TGTGCCAGCAGCAAAGGAGGGGGGAAGGGCCACAATGAGCAGTTCTTC. This encodes CASSKGGGKGHNEQFF. The genes are TRBV21-1 and TRBJ2-1; TRBD2 is the table's D call and was not checked against the DNA. TRBV21-1 is classified as a pseudogene. The CDR3 has 16 residues.

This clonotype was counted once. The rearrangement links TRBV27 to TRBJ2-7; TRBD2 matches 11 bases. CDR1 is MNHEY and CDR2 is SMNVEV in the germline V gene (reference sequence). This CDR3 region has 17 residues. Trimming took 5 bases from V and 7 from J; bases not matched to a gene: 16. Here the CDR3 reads CASSPGTSGRPYNEQYF. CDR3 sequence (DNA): TGTGCCAGCAGTCCGGGGACTAGCGGAAGACCCTACAATGAGCAGTACTTC.

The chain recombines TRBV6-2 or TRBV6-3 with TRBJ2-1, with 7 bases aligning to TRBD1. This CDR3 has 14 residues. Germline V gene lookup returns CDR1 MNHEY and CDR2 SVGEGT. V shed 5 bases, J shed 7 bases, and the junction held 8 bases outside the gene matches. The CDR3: CASSDINRGNEQFF. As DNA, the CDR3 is TGTGCCAGCAGTGACATAAACAGGGGTAATGAGCAGTTCTTC.

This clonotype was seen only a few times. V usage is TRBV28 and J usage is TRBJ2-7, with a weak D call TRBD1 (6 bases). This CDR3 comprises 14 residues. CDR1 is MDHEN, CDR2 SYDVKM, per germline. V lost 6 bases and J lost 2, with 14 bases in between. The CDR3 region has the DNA TGTGCCAGCAGACCTACGACAGGCCCCTACGAGCAGTACTTC. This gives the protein CASRPTTGPYEQYF.